A selection of T cell receptor beta chains follows, all from one sample in a study of graft-versus-host responses after intestinal transplantation. Some clones are missing from TCRdb's copy, which holds only in-frame ones; the method was immunoSEQ multiplex PCR. This table has around 110,000 clones, about nine tenths appearing once. For these TCRs, the target antigens are not known. The sequences come from unstimulated CD4+ T cells sorted from spleen or lymph node cells, collected before transplant. Receptors originate from a human donor who was the organ donor for an intestinal transplant. Both conserved end residues are part of each CDR3. Each record gives: CDR3 DNA, CDR3 protein, V gene, J gene, D gene, clone size. The D gene is left open where the match is weak. A row's size may be missing; if present it is once, few, many or a size class.

CDR3 DNA: TGTGCCAGTAGGACTAGCGGGACCGGGGAGCTGTTTTTT
CDR3 protein: CASRTSGTGELFF
V gene: TRBV19
J gene: TRBJ2-2
D gene: TRBD2
clone size: few

CDR3 DNA: TGCGCCAGCAGCTTACCGGTCACTTCGGGCTACAATGAGCAGTTCTTC
CDR3 protein: CASSLPVTSGYNEQFF
V gene: TRBV5-1
J gene: TRBJ2-1
D gene: -
clone size: -

CDR3 DNA: TGCGCCAGCAGCCAAGGCCCGGGCTACGAGCAGTACTTC
CDR3 protein: CASSQGPGYEQYF
V gene: TRBV4-1
J gene: TRBJ2-7
D gene: -
clone size: -

CDR3 DNA: TGTGCAAGTCGCTTGGACAATACCCCCTCTCTCTATGGCTACACCTTC
CDR3 protein: CASRLDNTPSLYGYTF
V gene: TRBV12-2
J gene: TRBJ1-2
D gene: -
clone size: -

CDR3 DNA: TGTGCCAGCAGTGAAGGGGCAGGGCGCGTGGACCAGTTCTTC
CDR3 protein: CASSEGAGRVDQFF
V gene: TRBV6-1
J gene: TRBJ2-1
D gene: -
clone size: -

CDR3 DNA: TGCGCCAGCAGCTTGACGACAGGGGTGAACACTGAAGCTTTCTTT
CDR3 protein: CASSLTTGVNTEAFF
V gene: TRBV5-1
J gene: TRBJ1-1
D gene: TRBD1
clone size: -

CDR3 DNA: TGTGCCAGCTCACGGGCCCAAAGACCCTACGAGCAGTACTTC
CDR3 protein: CASSRAQRPYEQYF
V gene: TRBV18
J gene: TRBJ2-7
D gene: -
clone size: once

CDR3 DNA: TGTGCCAGCATCCCGGGACAGGCTGTTTCACCCCTCCACTTT
CDR3 protein: CASIPGQAVSPLHF
V gene: TRBV6-5
J gene: TRBJ1-6
D gene: TRBD1
clone size: -

CDR3 DNA: TGCGCCAGCAGCCCCCGGACAGGCGAGTATGGCTACACCTTC
CDR3 protein: CASSPRTGEYGYTF
V gene: TRBV5-1
J gene: TRBJ1-2
D gene: TRBD1
clone size: -

CDR3 DNA: TGTGCCAGCAGGGGACAGCCCTTATTTAGCTACGAGCAGTACTTC
CDR3 protein: CASRGQPLFSYEQYF
V gene: TRBV6-1
J gene: TRBJ2-7
D gene: TRBD1
clone size: once

CDR3 DNA: TGTGCCAGCAGTTTATCGGGGTTTCGCGGCTATGGCTACACCTTC
CDR3 protein: CASSLSGFRGYGYTF
V gene: TRBV27
J gene: TRBJ1-2
D gene: -
clone size: -

CDR3 DNA: TGCAGCGTTGGTAGGGATGTATCCTACAATGAGCAGTTCTTC
CDR3 protein: CSVGRDVSYNEQFF
V gene: TRBV29-1
J gene: TRBJ2-1
D gene: -
clone size: -

CDR3 DNA: TGTGCCAGCAGCCCCCCCAGGCGATACGGGGCCAAAAACATTCAGTACTTC
CDR3 protein: CASSPPRRYGAKNIQYF
V gene: TRBV5-6
J gene: TRBJ2-4
D gene: -
clone size: -

CDR3 DNA: TGTGCCAGCAGTTTAAAGGGACAGCCGTACTCTGGGGCCAACGTCCTGACTTTC
CDR3 protein: CASSLKGQPYSGANVLTF
V gene: TRBV27
J gene: TRBJ2-6
D gene: TRBD1
clone size: -

CDR3 DNA: TGCGCCAGCAGCTTGTCCGGGACCCAGCCCCAGCATTTT
CDR3 protein: CASSLSGTQPQHF
V gene: TRBV5-1
J gene: TRBJ1-5
D gene: -
clone size: -

CDR3 DNA: TGTGCCAGCAGCCAGAATAACAATCAGCCCCAGCATTTT
CDR3 protein: CASSQNNNQPQHF
V gene: TRBV5-5
J gene: TRBJ1-5
D gene: -
clone size: -

CDR3 DNA: TGTGCCACCAGCAGAGAGGGGGGATATGGCTACACCTTC
CDR3 protein: CATSREGGYGYTF
V gene: TRBV15
J gene: TRBJ1-2
D gene: -
clone size: -

CDR3 DNA: TGTGCCAGCAGCTTACTACTCAACACCGGGGAGCTGTTTTTT
CDR3 protein: CASSLLLNTGELFF
V gene: TRBV7-2
J gene: TRBJ2-2
D gene: -
clone size: -

CDR3 DNA: TGTGCTAGCAGCTTAGGGGGGTACCAAGAGACCCAGTACTTC
CDR3 protein: CASSLGGYQETQYF
V gene: TRBV7-7
J gene: TRBJ2-5
D gene: -
clone size: -

CDR3 DNA: TGTGCCAGCAGCCTCAGGGAGGATACGCAGTATTTT
CDR3 protein: CASSLREDTQYF
V gene: TRBV7-9
J gene: TRBJ2-3
D gene: -
clone size: -

CDR3 DNA: TGTGCCAGCCGGGGGACAGGGGGCTACGAGCAGTACTTC
CDR3 protein: CASRGTGGYEQYF
V gene: TRBV27
J gene: TRBJ2-7
D gene: TRBD1
clone size: -

CDR3 DNA: TGTGCCAGCAGTTACTCGGGTAGGGAGCAGCCCCAGCATTTT
CDR3 protein: CASSYSGREQPQHF
V gene: TRBV6-5
J gene: TRBJ1-5
D gene: -
clone size: -

CDR3 DNA: TGTGCCAGCAGTGGTGAGAGGGTAGAGACCCAGTACTTC
CDR3 protein: CASSGERVETQYF
V gene: TRBV2
J gene: TRBJ2-5
D gene: -
clone size: -

CDR3 DNA: TGTGCCAGCGCCATCACGGGTCTAGGGGCCAACGTCCTGACTTTC
CDR3 protein: CASAITGLGANVLTF
V gene: TRBV18
J gene: TRBJ2-6
D gene: -
clone size: -

CDR3 DNA: TGTGCCTGGAGTCCAAGGGGCTCACCCCTCCACTTT
CDR3 protein: CAWSPRGSPLHF
V gene: TRBV30
J gene: TRBJ1-6
D gene: -
clone size: -

CDR3 DNA: TGTGCCAGCAGCTCGCAAACAGGTCTGGCAGGCTATGGCTACACCTTC
CDR3 protein: CASSSQTGLAGYGYTF
V gene: TRBV7-2
J gene: TRBJ1-2
D gene: -
clone size: -

CDR3 DNA: TGCGCCAGCAGCTTGGAGGGGCCGGGAGAGACCCAGTACTTC
CDR3 protein: CASSLEGPGETQYF
V gene: TRBV5-1
J gene: TRBJ2-5
D gene: -
clone size: -

CDR3 DNA: TGTGCCAGCAGCCGGGACAGGGTAGTGGATACGCAGTATTTT
CDR3 protein: CASSRDRVVDTQYF
V gene: TRBV25-1
J gene: TRBJ2-3
D gene: TRBD1
clone size: once

CDR3 DNA: TGTGCCAGCAGTGCTCTTGAAAAACTGTTTTTT
CDR3 protein: CASSALEKLFF
V gene: TRBV6-1
J gene: TRBJ1-4
D gene: -
clone size: few

CDR3 DNA: TGTGCCAGCAGTGGGTTCCCTGGAAACACCATATATTTT
CDR3 protein: CASSGFPGNTIYF
V gene: TRBV2
J gene: TRBJ1-3
D gene: -
clone size: -

CDR3 DNA: TGCGCCAGCAGCTTGGGGGGGAGAGACCGCGGCTACACCTTC
CDR3 protein: CASSLGGRDRGYTF
V gene: TRBV5-1
J gene: TRBJ1-2
D gene: -
clone size: -

CDR3 DNA: TGTGCCAGCAGTTGGACCGGGACGGCTACCTACGAGCAGTACTTC
CDR3 protein: CASSWTGTATYEQYF
V gene: TRBV6-5
J gene: TRBJ2-7
D gene: -
clone size: -

CDR3 DNA: TGTGCCAGCAGCTACGAGAGGGACAGGAGCTCCTACGAGCAGTACTTC
CDR3 protein: CASSYERDRSSYEQYF
V gene: TRBV7-9
J gene: TRBJ2-7
D gene: TRBD1
clone size: -

CDR3 DNA: TGTGCCAGCAGCTATAGGACAGTCAAGGGTAACTATGGCTACACCTTC
CDR3 protein: CASSYRTVKGNYGYTF
V gene: TRBV5-5
J gene: TRBJ1-2
D gene: -
clone size: -

CDR3 DNA: TGTGCCAGCAGTGAACTTAGAGGGTCTAATGAAAAACTGTTTTTT
CDR3 protein: CASSELRGSNEKLFF
V gene: TRBV2
J gene: TRBJ1-4
D gene: -
clone size: -

CDR3 DNA: TGTGCCAGCAGCCCAACTGCCCGCACAGATACGCAGTATTTT
CDR3 protein: CASSPTARTDTQYF
V gene: TRBV5-5
J gene: TRBJ2-3
D gene: -
clone size: -

CDR3 DNA: TGTGCCAGCAGCCAAGAAGGACAGGGGGTTTACGAGCAGTACTTC
CDR3 protein: CASSQEGQGVYEQYF
V gene: TRBV4-2
J gene: TRBJ2-7
D gene: TRBD1
clone size: -

CDR3 DNA: TGTGCCAGCAGCTTAATTGGGGCCGAGCAGTACTTC
CDR3 protein: CASSLIGAEQYF
V gene: TRBV7-3
J gene: TRBJ2-7
D gene: -
clone size: -

CDR3 DNA: TGTGCCACCACGGGAGGTGGGTACTATGGCTACACCTTC
CDR3 protein: CATTGGGYYGYTF
V gene: TRBV6-1
J gene: TRBJ1-2
D gene: -
clone size: -

CDR3 DNA: TGCGCCAGCAGCCAATTTTGGGGTAAGGTGGAGACCCAGTACTTC
CDR3 protein: CASSQFWGKVETQYF
V gene: TRBV4-1
J gene: TRBJ2-5
D gene: -
clone size: -

CDR3 DNA: TGCGCCAGCAGCTTGGCCCCAGCGGCTGAAGGGAGCTGGGGAAACATTCAGTACTTC
CDR3 protein: CASSLAPAAEGSWGNIQYF
V gene: TRBV5-1
J gene: TRBJ2-4
D gene: -
clone size: -

CDR3 DNA: TGTGCCATCAGTGAGTCGGTTGGGGGGAAAGCTTTCTTT
CDR3 protein: CAISESVGGKAFF
V gene: TRBV10-3
J gene: TRBJ1-1
D gene: -
clone size: -

CDR3 DNA: TGCGCCAGCAGGATAGACTCCTACGAGCAGTACTTC
CDR3 protein: CASRIDSYEQYF
V gene: TRBV5-1
J gene: TRBJ2-7
D gene: -
clone size: -